Each of the 14 T cell receptor beta chains below was sequenced from the same sample in a study of blood T cell repertoires in COVID-19. Here immunoSEQ multiplex PCR was the method, and the copy in TCRdb shows in-frame clones only, minus some. Of 200,000 to 300,000 clones listed, 88% are singletons. Sequenced sample: peripheral blood. All receptors derive from a man in his 60s who had recovered from COVID-19.

J is TRBJ2-3 and V is TRBV19; D is unresolved. This CDR3 has 15 amino acids. CDR1 and CDR2 (germline): LNHDA, SQIVND (reference sequence). V was trimmed by 6 bases and J by 6 bases, leaving 19 bases between them. CDR3 residues: CASRSGSSLGDTQYF. The CDR3 DNA reads TGTGCCAGTAGAAGTGGCTCGAGCCTCGGGGATACGCAGTATTTT.

In its sample, this clone was seen once. The chain employs TRBV7-2 and TRBJ2-7, with TRBD2 matching 11 bases. The CDR3 is made up of 15 amino acids. Trimming took 5 bases from V and 6 from J; bases not matched to a gene: 9. The V gene's germline CDR1 is SGHTA and CDR2 FQGNSA. CDR3 in DNA: TGTGCCAGCAGCCCCATTAGCGGGGGGGTGATCGAGCAGTACTTC. Its translation: CASSPISGGVIEQYF.

This chain joins TRBV11-2 and TRBJ2-1; the match to TRBD1 covers 8 bases. Germline CDR1 SGHAT, CDR2 FQNNGV. This CDR3 contains 14 residues. V lost 5 bases and J lost 7; bases outside the gene matches: 7. In DNA, the CDR3 is TGTGCCAGCAGCACCCGGACAGGGATTAATGAGCAGTTCTTC. Protein sequence: CASSTRTGINEQFF. Using reference TRBV11-2 and TRBJ2-1 for the parts outside the CDR3, the full variable domain is EAGVAQSPRYKIIEKRQSVAFWCNPISGHATLYWYQQILGQGPKLLIQFQNNGVVDDSQLPKDRFSAERLKGVDSTLKIQPAKLEDSAVYLCASSTRTGINEQFFGPGTRLTVL.

The chain joins TRBV4-1 to TRBJ2-7, with TRBD2 matching 7 bases. Germline V gene data show CDR1 as MGHRA and CDR2 as YSYEKL. V was clipped by 4 bases and J by 4 bases; unmatched bases: 13. This CDR3 contains 16 residues. The chain's CDR3 is CASSPLGAGVTYEQYF. CDR3 DNA: TGCGCCAGCAGCCCCTTAGGGGCGGGGGTTACTTACGAGCAGTACTTC.

The rearrangement links TRBV5-1 to TRBJ2-7, with no clear D. The germline V and J ends were trimmed by 2 bases and 5 bases, with 8 bases remaining between them. The germline gives CDR1 SGHRS, CDR2 YFSETQ. The CDR3 spans 12 residues. CDR3 nucleotides: TGCGCCAGCAGCTTTAATTTAGACGAGCAGTACTTC. This sequence encodes CASSFNLDEQYF. The full variable domain, in which reference TRBV5-1 and TRBJ2-7 provide the parts outside the CDR3, is KAGVTQTPRYLIKTRGQQVTLSCSPISGHRSVSWYQQTPGQGLQFLFEYFSETQRNKGNFPGRFSGRQFSNSRSEMNVSTLELGDSALYLCASSFNLDEQYFGPGTRLTVT.

The CDR3 reads CASMPQGNYGYTF. The CDR3 nucleotides read TGTGCCAGCATGCCACAGGGGAACTATGGCTACACCTTC. This chain joins TRBV2 and TRBJ1-2, with 7 nucleotides matching TRBD1. The length of the CDR3 is 13 residues. Germline V gene sequence: CDR1 SNHLY, CDR2 FYNNEI. The V gene end was trimmed by 7 bases and the J gene end by 2 bases; junction bases not matched to a gene: 4.

The rearrangement uses TRBV6-6 and TRBJ2-2, with 11 bases aligning to TRBD2. This CDR3 has 14 residues. The V segment lost 7 bases and the J segment 6 bases; nucleotides outside the gene matches: 4. Germline V gene data show CDR1 as MNHNY and CDR2 as SVGAGI (reference sequence). The CDR3 region has the DNA TGTGCCAGCACCCTAGCGGGGGGAGCCGGGGAGCTGTTTTTT. Translating it yields CASTLAGGAGELFF.

This chain joins TRBV3-1 (or the pseudogene TRBV3-2) and TRBJ1-5; 11 positions agree with TRBD1. CDR3 size: 21 residues. Germline V gives CDR1 LGHDT, CDR2 YNNKEL (reference sequence). Trimming removed 9 bases from V and 2 bases from J; junction bases left unmatched: 24. Here the CDR3 reads CARFISGIRDRGEIGNQPQHF. In nucleotides, the CDR3 is TGTGCCAGATTTATCTCGGGGATCCGGGACAGGGGGGAAATTGGCAATCAGCCCCAGCATTTT.

The chain couples TRBV19 to TRBJ1-2; D remains ambiguous. The CDR3 consists of 12 residues. From germline, CDR1 is LNHDA and CDR2 SQIVND (reference sequence). Trimming took 7 bases from V and 5 from J, leaving 11 bases between them. CDR3 residues: CASTPDSYGYTF. In DNA, the CDR3 is TGTGCCAGTACCCCGGACTCGTATGGCTACACCTTC. Complete variable domain (other parts from reference TRBV19 and TRBJ1-2): DGGITQSPKYLFRKEGQNVTLSCEQNLNHDAMYWYRQDPGQGLRLIYYSQIVNDFQKGDIAEGYSVSREKKESFPLTVTSAQKNPTAFYLCASTPDSYGYTFGSGTRLTVV.

This sequence joins TRBV24-1 and TRBJ2-2, with 7 bases aligning to TRBD2. The CDR3 loop spans 14 amino acids. V dropped 4 bases and J dropped 5; count of bases not matched to a gene: 3. The germline gives CDR1 KGHDR, CDR2 SFDVKD. CDR3 sequence: CATSDAGVTGELFF. Here the CDR3 DNA reads TGTGCCACCAGTGACGCGGGGGTAACCGGGGAGCTGTTTTTT.

This clone was detected once. The rearrangement links TRBV24-1 to TRBJ2-1; TRBD1 matches at 9 bases. CDR1 is KGHDR, CDR2 SFDVKD, per germline. The V segment lost 4 bases and the J segment 4 bases; nucleotides outside the gene matches: 7. The CDR3 has 16 residues. CDR3: CATSDKNRGPYNEQFF. The CDR3 DNA is TGTGCCACCAGTGACAAAAACAGGGGGCCTTACAATGAGCAGTTCTTC.

The gene calls are TRBV18 and TRBJ2-5; 7 bases are shared with TRBD1. Germline CDR1 reads KGHSH; CDR2 reads LQKENI. J was trimmed by 1 base and V by 6 bases; bases with no gene match: 5. The CDR3 extends over 14 amino acids. CDR3 sequence: CASSRQGTQETQYF. The CDR3 DNA reads TGTGCCAGCTCGCGACAGGGCACCCAAGAGACCCAGTACTTC. Together with reference TRBV18 and TRBJ2-5, the CDR3 gives the full variable domain: NAGVMQNPRHLVRRRGQEARLRCSPMKGHSHVYWYRQLPEEGLKFMVYLQKENIIDESGMPKERFSAEFPKEGPSILRIQQVVRGDSAAYFCASSRQGTQETQYFGPGTRLLVL.

The chain uses TRBV27 and TRBJ2-7; D is perhaps TRBD1 (6 bases). The V gene's germline CDR1 is MNHEY and CDR2 SMNVEV (reference sequence). This CDR3 is built from 14 residues. V lost 8 bases, J lost 3 bases, and 17 bases lay in between. The CDR3 reads CASLGALTYYEQYF. CDR3 nucleotide sequence: TGTGCCAGCCTGGGGGCACTTACTTACTACGAGCAGTACTTC.

The chain employs TRBV7-6 and TRBJ1-2, with D unresolved. V was pared by 3 bases and J by 4 bases, with 9 bases between. Germline V gene sequence: CDR1 SGHVS, CDR2 FNYEAQ. The CDR3 totals 13 residues. The CDR3 nucleotides are TGTGCCAGCAGCTTCGGGGAGGGCTATGGCTACACCTTC. Its translation is CASSFGEGYGYTF.